Included here is one TCR beta chain sequence, with context. The entry originates in a study of tumor-infiltrating lymphocytes in oesophageal squamous cell carcinoma. TCRdb re-called the PCR reads with MiXCR, one entry per CDR3 protein. The repertoire holds fewer than 25,000 distinct CDR3 sequences, with roughly 41% as singletons. The TCR sequence derives from a male donor with esophageal squamous cell carcinoma. Sample: esophageal tumor tissue.

CDR3 coding DNA: TGTGCCAGCAGTTACGACAGGGGGCACCGTCCCTACAATGAGCAGTTCTTC. Its protein product is CASSYDRGHRPYNEQFF. The rearrangement links TRBV6-6 to TRBJ2-1, with 10 bases matching TRBD1. The CDR3 extends over 17 amino acids. Trimming removed 2 bases from V and 2 bases from J; junction bases left unmatched: 6. CDR1 is MNHNY, CDR2 SVGAGI, per germline (reference sequence).